This T cell receptor (beta chain) was sequenced during a study of cytomegalovirus exposure and HLA in healthy donors. CDR3 size: 18 residues. Germline assignment: CDR1 SGHRS and CDR2 YFSETQ. Trimming cost V 4 bases and J 3 bases; bases outside gene matches: 17. PCR primers comprised 60 Vbeta and 13 Jbeta primers. Data came from immunoSEQ multiplex PCR; TCRdb stores just in-frame clones and leaves some out. The sample includes about 160,000 clones, roughly nine tenths of them seen just once. The chain is built from TRBV5-1 and TRBJ1-2; TRBD1 matches at 8 bases. The TCR comes from a woman aged 25-40 years in good health and CMV-seronegative. Sequenced sample: PBMCs. The CDR3 nucleotides are TGCGCCAGCAGCCCCGGACTATCCCAGGGGGCGCGGGACTATGGCTACACCTTC. Translating gives CASSPGLSQGARDYGYTF.